These T cell receptor beta chains were read from a single sample in a study of shared clonotypes between healthy human individuals. Libraries were prepared by immunoSEQ multiplex PCR; TCRdb keeps only in-frame clonotypes and omits some of them. The sample holds approximately 470,000 clones; about 85% are singletons and the top ten take about 13%. The sequencing sample was made of PBMCs. Receptor source: a woman between 40 and 50 years old in good health. Some clones in this sample may be carry-over from other donors' samples. Each CDR3 is given with its conserved first and last residue. The D gene is left open where the match is weak. The size entry is marked missing in some rows and otherwise reads once, few, many or a size class.

>TRBJ2-7|.|TRBD2|TRBV7-2
CASSLEAGDPYEQYF
TGTGCCAGCAGCTTAGAGGCGGGAGACCCCTACGAGCAGTACTTC
>TRBJ2-7|.|.|TRBV6-5
CASSRAGDGYEQYF
TGTGCCAGCAGTAGGGCAGGGGACGGGTACGAGCAGTACTTC
>TRBJ2-3|.|TRBD2|TRBV7-8
CASSVNSGRGDTQYF
TGTGCCAGCAGCGTGAATAGCGGGAGGGGAGATACGCAGTATTTT
>TRBJ2-5|.|.|TRBV15
CATSREGGLEETQYF
TGTGCCACCAGCAGAGAGGGGGGACTGGAAGAGACCCAGTACTTC
>TRBJ1-5|many|.|TRBV6-6
CASSYEGYSNQPQHF
TGTGCCAGCAGTTACGAGGGCTATAGCAATCAGCCCCAGCATTTT
>TRBJ1-1|.|TRBD1|TRBV30
CAWMDRGTMNTEAFF
TGTGCCTGGATGGACAGGGGGACGATGAACACTGAAGCTTTCTTT
>TRBJ2-6|.|TRBD1|TRBV5-1
CASSPDGQGNPGANVLTF
TGCGCCAGCAGCCCCGACGGACAGGGGAATCCTGGGGCCAACGTCCTGACTTTC
>TRBJ2-5|.|TRBD2|TRBV10-2
CASSDPSGRAEETQYF
TGCGCCAGCAGTGACCCTAGCGGGAGGGCCGAGGAGACCCAGTACTTC
>TRBJ2-5|.|TRBD1|TRBV4-1
CASSQVFRGRETQYF
TGCGCCAGCAGCCAAGTCTTCAGGGGGCGGGAGACCCAGTACTTC
>TRBJ2-5|.|.|TRBV6-6
CASSPLGTETQYF
TGTGCCAGCAGCCCCTTAGGGACGGAGACCCAGTACTTC
>TRBJ1-1|.|TRBD1|TRBV29-1
CSALGQVGAEAFF
TGCAGCGCCTTGGGACAGGTGGGGGCTGAAGCTTTCTTT
>TRBJ2-2|.|TRBD2|TRBV11-2
CASSFLGLAGVSGELFF
TGTGCCAGCAGCTTTCTGGGACTAGCGGGAGTATCCGGGGAGCTGTTTTTT
>TRBJ1-1|.|.|TRBV30
CAWSIGLGTEAFF
TGTGCCTGGAGTATCGGACTTGGCACTGAAGCTTTCTTT
>TRBJ2-7|once|TRBD1|TRBV28
CASSFDRDRAYGQYF
TGTGCCAGCAGTTTCGACCGGGACAGGGCCTATGGGCAGTACTTC
>TRBJ2-1|.|TRBD2|TRBV2
CATSPVSGAYNEQFF
TGTGCCACTTCCCCGGTTAGCGGGGCTTACAATGAGCAGTTCTTC
>TRBJ2-7|many|TRBD1|TRBV27
CASSLSGTGIGYEQYF
TGTGCCAGCAGTTTATCCGGGACAGGGATAGGTTACGAGCAGTACTTC
>TRBJ1-1|.|.|TRBV7-8
CASSLSSGGNTEAFF
TGTGCCAGCAGCTTAAGTTCCGGGGGGAACACTGAAGCTTTCTTT
>TRBJ1-3|.|.|TRBV29-1
CSAKPAGDGNTIYF
TGCAGCGCAAAGCCCGCAGGGGACGGAAACACCATATATTTT
>TRBJ2-5|.|TRBD1|TRBV15
CATSRDPQGAQYF
TGTGCCACCAGCAGAGATCCGCAGGGGGCCCAGTACTTC
>TRBJ2-6|few|TRBD1|TRBV28
CASTFDRGTSGANVLTF
TGTGCCAGCACCTTCGACAGGGGTACCTCTGGGGCCAACGTCCTGACTTTC
>TRBJ2-7|once|.|TRBV7-2
CASSFRRQNSYEQYF
TGTGCCAGCAGCTTTCGTCGTCAGAACTCCTACGAGCAGTACTTC
>TRBJ2-5|.|TRBD2|TRBV25-1
CASSELTSGRETQYF
TGTGCCAGCAGTGAATTGACTAGCGGGAGGGAGACCCAGTACTTC
>TRBJ2-1|.|.|TRBV7-8
CASSPRAREIGNEQFF
TGTGCCAGCAGCCCGAGGGCTCGGGAGATCGGAAATGAGCAGTTCTTC
>TRBJ1-2|.|TRBD1|TRBV6-1
CASSESGQGVLGYTF
TGTGCCAGCAGTGAATCCGGACAGGGGGTTTTAGGCTACACCTTC
>TRBJ2-1|once|TRBD2|TRBV19
CASSITSDGHNEQFF
TGTGCCAGTAGTATTACTAGCGACGGCCACAATGAGCAGTTCTTC